This T cell receptor (beta chain) comes out of a study of blood T cell repertoires in COVID-19 (TCRdb year 2020). Context from the whole study: Samples from collaborators originated in the United States, Italy and Spain and spanned both the acute and convalescent phases of COVID-19. The prospective study material was composed of cDNA or gDNA derived from T cells, B-cell-depleted T cells, or PBMCs. The dataset comprised deeply sampled blood TCRbeta repertoires from subjects exposed to, actively infected with, or recovered from COVID-19. The sample metadata nearly always contained a de-identified subject ID, COVID-19 status, age in years and sex. The repertoires were released in a freely available public database intended as a resource for research on the immune response to SARS-CoV-2. Where HLA class I and class II types were available, the types were taken from metadata supplied by the sample provider, not from assay-based typing. Samples were obtained from the ongoing ImmuneRACE study (first 160 participants) and from about 1,300 subjects provided by 6 global collaborators. Points the paper makes about the study in general: The amount of clinical and demographic metadata varied by source and participant and was provided uncurated.

Participants in the prospective study were aged about 18 to 89 years, lived in approximately 26 United States geographic areas, and enrolled through a virtual design. In the prospective study, participants were assigned to cohorts based on the clinical history participants reported in a screening survey and a study questionnaire. Recovered participants in ImmuneRACE Cohort 3 were defined as having two consecutive negative NP/OP PCR tests, clearance from a healthcare professional, or resolution of symptoms. In the prospective study, mobile phlebotomists collected whole blood, serum and a nasopharyngeal or oropharyngeal swab from each participant. Participants in the prospective study had the option to provide additional blood draws and questionnaires over an approximately 2-month period. Before DNA extraction, prospective study blood samples were shipped either frozen or at room temperature. Deletion took 6 bases off V and 6 bases off J, with a span of 11 bases between the germline ends. The germline V gene (reference sequence) sets CDR1 to LNHDA and CDR2 to SQIVND. Including the terminal cysteine and phenylalanine, the CDR3 comprises 13 residues. The DNA shown is the 39-base CDR3, in frame from base 1.

The immunoSEQ Assay, a bias-controlled multiplex PCR, was used to amplify TCRbeta CDR3 regions from genomic DNA. Under the source paper's analysis protocol: Within the assay, amplification of reference gene primers was used to estimate how many nucleated cells each sample contained. To quantify the absolute abundance of each unique TCRbeta CDR3 rearrangement, sequence reads were collapsed and filtered. For each sample, productive Simpson clonality was calculated as the square root of Simpson's diversity index over productive rearrangements. TCRdb carries this immuneACCESS record with in-frame sequences only. Its versions omit some clonotypes, under half of them owing to an unresolved V gene in the studies checked, with the rest unexplained. Clonal size and the V and J genes are those of that table, whereas D and trimming came from the DNA. Across this sample there are 280,000 or so clones, with roughly 85% seen only once. The ten most abundant clones make up roughly 6.2% of the sample.

For this clone: This receptor's antigen is unknown. Within one base of it there is no much larger clone, and no base qualities were kept.

Sequences were obtained from PBMCs or T cells enriched from blood (not recorded which). This receptor chain uses TRBV19 and TRBJ1-4, with a weak D call of TRBD1 (5 bases match). This receptor was obtained from a woman aged 35 to 49 who had recovered from COVID-19. The nucleotide sequence reads as follows: TGTGCCAGTAGGGGGCAGCTACATGAAAAACTGTTTTTT. Protein translation: CASRGQLHEKLFF.